Included here is one TCR beta chain sequence, with context. This clone's antigen is unknown. It has no much larger one-base neighbor in the sample; base qualities were not kept. Using the deep immunoSEQ assay, TCR CDR3 regions were amplified from genomic DNA by multiplex PCR. Extracted genomic DNA from each cell subset was spread evenly across all wells of several immunoSEQ 96-well plates, with each plate serving as a replicate. For sorted subsets, around 200 ng genomic DNA, equal to 25,000 to 35,000 T cell genomes, was loaded into each replicate PCR. Purified libraries were measured with a Qubit 3.0 fluorometer, size-checked on a Bioanalyzer 2100, and measured again with the KAPA Library Quantification kit. Every immunoSEQ 96-well plate was sequenced on a separate single-read 150-cycle Illumina NextSeq 550 flow cell. In the original analysis: The immunoSEQ output contained only junctional sequences without quality scores, so filtering could not match that applied to full-length reads. To assign V/J genes and CDR3, sequences were annotated using PyIR, a Python wrapper for IgBLAST v1.9, with IMGT germline references. Any read was removed if the V/J assignment was weak (E-value above 1e-6), the CDR3 was missing, or the read contained stop codons, out-of-frame junctions, or ambiguous translated residues. V3J clonotypes were defined as sequences sharing the same inferred V gene, J gene, and CDR3 amino acid sequence. To compute the percentage overlap between repertoires, the number of shared unique clonotypes was divided by the size of the smaller repertoire. Richness of each repertoire was evaluated using RTK rarefaction, the Chao1 estimator, and Recon v2.1 estimates of unobserved clonotypes. For all TCRbeta clonotypes obtained by the gDNA method from a few donors, generation probabilities were computed with OLGA. In its TCRdb copy, this immuneACCESS table keeps in-frame sequences only and misses some clones. Where compared with another copy, unresolved V genes explain less than half of these, and the others have no known cause. The D gene and trimming were derived from the DNA, and the V and J assignments and clone size from that table. Across this sample there are fewer than 2.5 million clones, with 90% to 95% seen only once. The ten biggest clones cover more than 0.35% of the sample.

The sample belongs to a study of shared clonotypes between healthy human individuals (dated by TCRdb to about 2020). Background for the entire study: The cohort comprised two women and a few men aged 18 to 49 years. For each donor, CD4 naive and CD4 memory were each run on three plates, CD8 naive on two plates, and CD8 memory on one plate. To estimate repertoire size and how much clonotype sharing occurs between individuals, the study deeply sequenced the blood TCR repertoires of about 5 healthy adults. To increase sequencing depth and limit assay-specific biases, TCR repertoire library preparation and sequencing were carried out by different laboratories using diverse techniques. Between about 0.85 and 10 billion PBMCs per donor were obtained by leukapheresis. What the work shows at the level of the full study, not this receptor alone: Pairwise subsampling led to the expectation that sequencing depth would affect the degree of clonotype sharing among donors. Even with the large sequencing depth, rarefaction of the sorted-subset datasets indicated that sequencing was incomplete. Sampling was limited to blood, and TCR repertoires in tissue likely differ from TCR repertoires in blood. Because the study included a small number of donors, the genetic and exposure-history diversity represented was limited. Across several donors, roughly 5.4% of naive CD4, approximately 3.6% of naive CD8, about 2.3% of memory CD4, and under 0.45% of memory CD8 clonotypes were shared. Estimated clonotype richness was generally larger for naive than for memory subsets. Clonotypes shared by all four sorted-subset donors showed higher generation probabilities than non-shared clonotypes.

Including cysteine and phenylalanine, the CDR3 has 16 amino acids. Only the CDR3 region is kept as DNA, spanning 48 bases read in frame from base 1. As encoded in the germline V gene (reference sequence), CDR1 is LNHNV while CDR2 is YYDKDF. Ends trimmed: V by 1 base, J by 4 bases; bases unmatched to a gene: 6. The donors were healthy, HIV-negative adults who had no recently reported acute infections or vaccinations. All donors were Caucasian adults living in Nashville, Tennessee, USA. Magnetic negative selection was used to enrich CD4+ T cells, after which naive cells were positively selected on CD45RA and the negative fraction became the memory subset. After blood collection by leukapheresis, PBMCs were isolated using Ficoll-Histopaque density gradient centrifugation and then cryopreserved in the vapor phase of liquid nitrogen. Analytical flow cytometry was used to check the purity and quantity of every magnetically sorted T cell population. Genomic DNA was isolated from every sorted fraction and measured by UV absorbance on a Nanodrop 2000c.

Rearrangement joined TRBV15 to TRBJ2-1; TRBD1 fits 8 bases in the junction. The sequence was collected from a man aged 18-30 years in good health. Some clones in this sample may be carry-over from other donors' samples. The sequenced sample consisted of naive CD4+ T cells from PBMCs. The cell subset or site label on this specimen signifies: CD45RA+ positively selected. CDR3 sequence: CATSRGDRGRYNEQFF. DNA sequence: TGTGCCACCAGCAGAGGAGACAGGGGAAGGTACAATGAGCAGTTCTTC.